Following are 8 T cell receptor beta chains from one sample sequenced in a study of blood T cell repertoires in COVID-19. Method: immunoSEQ multiplex PCR; TCRdb's copy keeps in-frame clones and lacks some. The sample yields 300,000 to 400,000 clones, more than 70% seen once. What was sequenced was PBMCs or T cells enriched from blood (not recorded which). These receptors all come from a woman under 30 who had recovered from COVID-19.

The J gene is TRBJ2-7, the V gene TRBV7-2; 7 nucleotides line up with TRBD2. Germline V gives CDR1 SGHTA, CDR2 FQGNSA. Trimming removed 4 bases from V and 0 bases from J; junction bases left unmatched: 12. The CDR3 contains 17 residues. The CDR3: CASSSEGRGFLSYEQYF. The CDR3 region has the DNA TGTGCCAGCAGCTCGGAGGGGAGGGGATTCCTCTCCTACGAGCAGTACTTC.

The chain is built from TRBV7-9 and TRBJ2-2; 7 bases fit TRBD1. V shed 1 base, J shed 5 bases, and the junction held 4 bases outside the gene matches. From germline, CDR1 is SEHNR and CDR2 FQNEAQ (reference sequence). The CDR3 runs to 15 residues. The CDR3 sequence: CASSLEGAETGELFF. The CDR3 DNA is TGTGCCAGCAGCTTAGAGGGGGCGGAAACCGGGGAGCTGTTTTTT. Complete variable domain (other parts from reference TRBV7-9 and TRBJ2-2): DTGVSQNPRHKITKRGQNVTFRCDPISEHNRLYWYRQTLGQGPEFLTYFQNEAQLEKSRLLSDRFSAERPKGSFSTLEIQRTEQGDSAMYLCASSLEGAETGELFFGEGSRLTVL.

This chain joins TRBV30 and TRBJ2-6; 7 bases agree with TRBD1. The V segment lost 8 bases and the J segment 9 bases; nucleotides outside the gene matches: 16. This CDR3 has 15 amino acids. CDR1 and CDR2 (germline): GTSNPN, SVGIG (reference sequence). In DNA, the CDR3 is TGTGCCAAGAGTAGGCGGCAGGGGGTTGGCAACGTCCTGACTTTC. Its translation: CAKSRRQGVGNVLTF. The whole variable domain, filled in from reference TRBV30 and TRBJ2-6, reads SQTIHQWPATLVQPVGSPLSLECTVEGTSNPNLYWYRQAAGRGLQLLFYSVGIGQISSEVPQNLSASRPQDRQFILSSKKLLLSDSGFYLCAKSRRQGVGNVLTFGAGSRLTVL.

The chain employs TRBV10-3 and TRBJ2-2; 7 bases fit TRBD1. CDR1 and CDR2 (germline): ENHRY, SYGVKD. Trimming took 5 bases from V and 2 from J; bases not matched to a gene: 5. The CDR3 has 15 residues. In DNA, the CDR3 is TGTGCCATCAGTCCCGGGACAGCCAACACCGGGGAGCTGTTTTTT. It is translated as CAISPGTANTGELFF.

The chain has TRBV4-1 and TRBJ1-1; 7 nucleotides align to TRBD1. Germline V gene data show CDR1 as MGHRA and CDR2 as YSYEKL. Germline trimming cut 2 bases from V and 11 bases from J; bases unmatched to any gene: 14. This CDR3 comprises 15 residues. The CDR3 bases are TGCGCCAGCAGCCAATCAGGGGGGCCCGGGGTAGATGCTTTCTTT. It translates to CASSQSGGPGVDAFF.

V usage is TRBV6-4 and J usage is TRBJ2-4, with D possibly matching TRBD2 (6 bases). V gave up 0 bases and J gave up 8 bases, with 11 bases separating them. CDR1 is MRHNA, CDR2 SNTAGT, per germline. The CDR3 extends over 14 amino acids. CDR3 protein: CASSDSGGRDIQYF. In DNA, the CDR3 is TGTGCCAGCAGTGACTCGGGGGGTCGGGACATTCAGTACTTC.

This clone was counted a few times. V gene TRBV6-4 combines with J gene TRBJ2-3, with 8 bases identical to TRBD1. CDR1 is MRHNA, CDR2 SNTAGT, per germline. This CDR3 is built from 15 residues. Unmatched junction bases numbered 6, after V lost 3 bases and J lost 4 bases. The DNA for the CDR3 is TGTGCCAGCAGTGAAGAGGCAGGGGGCGCAGATACGCAGTATTTT. This codes for CASSEEAGGADTQYF.

A few counts support this clone. The rearrangement uses TRBV4-2 and TRBJ1-2, with TRBD1 identical over 10 bases. The junction had 3 bases not matched to a gene; V was cut back by 6 bases and J by 2 bases. The CDR3 is made up of 14 amino acids. Germline assignment: CDR1 LGHNA and CDR2 YNFKEQ. This CDR3 is CASSGTGVNYGYTF. Here the CDR3 DNA reads TGTGCCAGCAGTGGGACAGGGGTCAACTATGGCTACACCTTC.